These 5 T cell receptor beta chains were all obtained from the same sample, sequenced in a study of T cells in Graves' hyperthyroidism and ophthalmopathy. TCR beta CDR3 regions were amplified from RNA. First-round RT-PCR of the TCR CDR3 relied on the HTBI primer set. Via MiXCR, TCRdb re-called the multiplex PCR reads, giving one row per CDR3 protein. The data contain around 350,000 distinct CDR3 sequences, over 15% of them singletons. The sequenced material came from blood. The receptors originated from a woman under 30 with Graves' hyperthyroidism.

This clonotype was seen repeatedly, ten times or more. The V call is TRBV4-1, the J call TRBJ2-7; 9 nucleotides align to TRBD1. Losses at the gene ends were 2 bases for V and 4 bases for J; bases not matched to a gene: 6. The CDR3 length is 15 residues. From germline, CDR1 is MGHRA and CDR2 YSYEKL. The CDR3 reads CASSQPGTGKYEQYF. The DNA for the CDR3 is TGCGCCAGCAGCCAACCAGGGACAGGGAAATACGAGCAGTACTTC.

V usage is TRBV4-1 and J usage is TRBJ1-5; the D gene is possibly TRBD1 (6 bases). The CDR3 has 15 amino acids. Germline-derived CDR1 and CDR2 are MGHRA and YSYEKL. V was pared by 3 bases and J by 4 bases, with 13 bases between. The CDR3 sequence: CASSQVDSANQPQHF. The CDR3 DNA reads TGCGCCAGCAGCCAGGTGGACAGCGCTAATCAGCCCCAGCATTTT.

Many counts were recorded for this clonotype. The V and J genes are TRBV20-1 and TRBJ1-1; the match to TRBD1 covers 12 bases. Germline V gene data show CDR1 as DFQATT and CDR2 as SNEGSKA (reference sequence). V lost 6 bases to trimming and J lost 11 bases; unmatched junction nucleotides: 13. The CDR3 extends over 14 amino acids. The chain's CDR3 is CSAHPGTGGPGAFF. Here the CDR3 DNA reads TGCAGTGCCCACCCCGGGACAGGGGGCCCGGGGGCTTTCTTT.

This chain joins TRBV6-4 and TRBJ2-7; 12 nucleotides match TRBD2. The J segment lost 8 bases and the V segment lost 6 bases, leaving 11 bases of the junction unmatched. This CDR3 comprises 15 residues. Per the germline V gene, CDR1 is MRHNA and CDR2 is SNTAGT. The CDR3 protein is CASSPTSGGRAKQYF. DNA of the CDR3: TGTGCCAGCAGCCCGACTAGCGGGGGCCGAGCCAAGCAGTACTTC.

This clonotype was seen ten or more times. The chain carries TRBV2 and TRBJ2-7; D gene uncertain. In germline, CDR1 is SNHLY, CDR2 FYNNEI. This CDR3 has 12 amino acids. Trimming left V 7 bases short and J 0 bases short, with 7 bases between. This CDR3 reads CASIESSYEQYF. The CDR3 bases are TGTGCCAGCATAGAGTCCTCCTACGAGCAGTACTTC.